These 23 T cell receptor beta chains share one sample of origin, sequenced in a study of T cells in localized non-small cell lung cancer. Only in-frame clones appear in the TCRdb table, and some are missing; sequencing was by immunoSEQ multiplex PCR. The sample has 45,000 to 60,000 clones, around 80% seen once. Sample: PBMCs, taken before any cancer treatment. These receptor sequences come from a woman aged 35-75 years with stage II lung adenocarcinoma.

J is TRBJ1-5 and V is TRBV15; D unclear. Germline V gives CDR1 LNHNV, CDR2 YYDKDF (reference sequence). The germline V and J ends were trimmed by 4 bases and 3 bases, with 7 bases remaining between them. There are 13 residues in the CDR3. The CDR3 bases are TGTGCCACCAGCATACTACTCAATCAGCCCCAGCATTTT. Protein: CATSILLNQPQHF.

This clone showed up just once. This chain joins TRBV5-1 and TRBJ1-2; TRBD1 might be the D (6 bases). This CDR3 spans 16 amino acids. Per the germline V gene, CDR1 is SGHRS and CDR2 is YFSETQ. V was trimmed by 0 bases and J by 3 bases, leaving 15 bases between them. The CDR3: CASSLEGAGVYYGYTF. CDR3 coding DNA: TGCGCCAGCAGCTTGGAAGGGGCAGGGGTTTACTATGGCTACACCTTC.

The CDR3 nucleotides read TGCGCCAGCAGCCAAGTTTACAGGGTACTGTCGGGCAGGGAGACCCAGTACTTC. As protein: CASSQVYRVLSGRETQYF. V gene TRBV4-1 combines with J gene TRBJ2-5; possibly TRBD1 for D (6 bases). Trimming removed 1 base at V and 5 bases at J, with 23 bases between. CDR3 length equals 18 residues. Germline CDR1 is MGHRA and CDR2 is YSYEKL.

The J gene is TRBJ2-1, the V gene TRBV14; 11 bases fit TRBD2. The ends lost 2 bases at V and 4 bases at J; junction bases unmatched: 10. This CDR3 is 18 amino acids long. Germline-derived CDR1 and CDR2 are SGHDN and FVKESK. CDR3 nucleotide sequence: TGTGCCAGCAGCCAAATGGCTCTGGGACTAGCGGATTACAATGAGCAGTTCTTC. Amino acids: CASSQMALGLADYNEQFF.

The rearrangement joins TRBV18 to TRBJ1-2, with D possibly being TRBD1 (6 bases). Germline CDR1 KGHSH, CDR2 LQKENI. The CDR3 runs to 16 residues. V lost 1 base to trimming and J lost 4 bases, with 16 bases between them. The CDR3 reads CASSPLRSDRFYGYTF. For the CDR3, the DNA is TGTGCCAGCTCACCACTAAGAAGTGACAGGTTCTATGGCTACACCTTC. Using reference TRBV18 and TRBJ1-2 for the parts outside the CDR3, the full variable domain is NAGVMQNPRHLVRRRGQEARLRCSPMKGHSHVYWYRQLPEEGLKFMVYLQKENIIDESGMPKERFSAEFPKEGPSILRIQQVVRGDSAAYFCASSPLRSDRFYGYTFGSGTRLTVV.

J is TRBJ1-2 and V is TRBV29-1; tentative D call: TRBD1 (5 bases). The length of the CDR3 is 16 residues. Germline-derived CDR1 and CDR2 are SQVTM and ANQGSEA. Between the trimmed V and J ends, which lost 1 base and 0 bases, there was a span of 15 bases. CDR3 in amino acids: CSVEAGTASANYGYTF. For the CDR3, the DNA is TGCAGCGTTGAAGCGGGGACTGCAAGTGCTAACTATGGCTACACCTTC.

CDR3 sequence (DNA): TGTGCCAGCAGCTTAGTTCCCGGACAGGACCACTCTGGAAACACCATATATTTT. Protein product: CASSLVPGQDHSGNTIYF. The chain has TRBV7-2 and TRBJ1-3, with TRBD1 identical over 7 bases. Germline V lookup: CDR1 SGHTA, CDR2 FQGNSA. The CDR3 is 18 residues long. J was trimmed by 0 bases and V by 1 base; bases with no gene match: 9.

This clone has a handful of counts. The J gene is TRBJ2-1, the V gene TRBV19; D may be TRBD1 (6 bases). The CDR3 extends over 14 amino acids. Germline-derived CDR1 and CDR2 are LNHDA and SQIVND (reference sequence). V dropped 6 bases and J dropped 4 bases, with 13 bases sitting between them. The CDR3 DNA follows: TGTGCCAGTAGAGAAACAGGGAAGTACAATGAGCAGTTCTTC. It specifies CASRETGKYNEQFF.

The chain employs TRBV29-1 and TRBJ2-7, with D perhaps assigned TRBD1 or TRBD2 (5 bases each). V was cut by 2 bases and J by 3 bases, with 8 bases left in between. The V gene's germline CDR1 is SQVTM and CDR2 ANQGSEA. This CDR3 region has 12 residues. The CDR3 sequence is CSVETRGYEQYF. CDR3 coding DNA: TGCAGCGTTGAAACTAGGGGCTACGAGCAGTACTTC.

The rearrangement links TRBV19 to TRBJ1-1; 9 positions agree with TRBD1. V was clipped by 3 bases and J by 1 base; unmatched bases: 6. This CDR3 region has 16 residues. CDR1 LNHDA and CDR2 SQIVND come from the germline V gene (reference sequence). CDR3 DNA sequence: TGTGCCAGTAGTATTACAGGGGGCAGGGAGAACACTGAAGCTTTCTTT. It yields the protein CASSITGGRENTEAFF.

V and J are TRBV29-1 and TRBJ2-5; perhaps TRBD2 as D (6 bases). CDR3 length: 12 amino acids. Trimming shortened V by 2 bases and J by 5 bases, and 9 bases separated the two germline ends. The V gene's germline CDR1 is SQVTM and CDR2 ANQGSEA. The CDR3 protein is CSVERLAETQYF. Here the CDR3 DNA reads TGCAGCGTTGAACGCCTAGCGGAGACCCAGTACTTC.

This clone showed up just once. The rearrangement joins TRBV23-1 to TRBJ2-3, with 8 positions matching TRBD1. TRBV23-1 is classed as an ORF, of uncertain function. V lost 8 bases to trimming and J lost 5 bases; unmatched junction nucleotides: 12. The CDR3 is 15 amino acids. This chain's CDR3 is CASGRAKDRVDTQYF. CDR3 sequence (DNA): TGCGCCAGCGGCAGAGCTAAGGACAGGGTAGATACGCAGTATTTT.

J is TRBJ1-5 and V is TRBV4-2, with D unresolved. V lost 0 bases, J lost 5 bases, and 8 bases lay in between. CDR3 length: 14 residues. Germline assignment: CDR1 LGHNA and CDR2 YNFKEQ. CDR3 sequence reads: CASSQDFRYQPQHF. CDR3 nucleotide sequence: TGTGCCAGCAGCCAAGATTTCAGATATCAGCCCCAGCATTTT.

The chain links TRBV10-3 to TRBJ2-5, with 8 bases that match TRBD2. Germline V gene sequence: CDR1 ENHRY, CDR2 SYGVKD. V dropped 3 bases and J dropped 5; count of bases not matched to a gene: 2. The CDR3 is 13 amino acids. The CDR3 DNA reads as TGTGCCATCAGTGATCGGACTAGCGAGACCCAGTACTTC. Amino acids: CAISDRTSETQYF.

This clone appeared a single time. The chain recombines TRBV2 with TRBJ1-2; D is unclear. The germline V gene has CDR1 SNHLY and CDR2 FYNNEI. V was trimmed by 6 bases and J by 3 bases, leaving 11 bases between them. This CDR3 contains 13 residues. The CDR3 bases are TGTGCCAGCAGACCGGGATCCTACTATGGCTACACCTTC. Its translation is CASRPGSYYGYTF.

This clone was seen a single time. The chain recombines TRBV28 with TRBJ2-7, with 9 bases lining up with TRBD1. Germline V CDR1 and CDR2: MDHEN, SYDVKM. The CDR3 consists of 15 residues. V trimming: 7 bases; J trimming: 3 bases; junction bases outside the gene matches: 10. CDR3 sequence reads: CASTPPGTGIYEQYF. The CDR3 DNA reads TGTGCCAGCACCCCTCCAGGGACAGGGATCTACGAGCAGTACTTC.

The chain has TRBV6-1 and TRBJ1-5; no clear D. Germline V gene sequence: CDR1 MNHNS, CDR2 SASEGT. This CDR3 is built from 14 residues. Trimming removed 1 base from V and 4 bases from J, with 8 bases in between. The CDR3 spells CASSEVNRNQPQHF. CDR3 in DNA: TGTGCCAGCAGTGAAGTTAACAGAAATCAGCCCCAGCATTTT.

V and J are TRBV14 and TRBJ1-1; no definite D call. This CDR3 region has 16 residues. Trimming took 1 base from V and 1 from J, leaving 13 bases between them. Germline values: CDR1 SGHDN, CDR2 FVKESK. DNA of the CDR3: TGTGCCAGCAGCCAAGGGTTTTGGGGAAAGAACACTGAAGCTTTCTTT. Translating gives CASSQGFWGKNTEAFF.

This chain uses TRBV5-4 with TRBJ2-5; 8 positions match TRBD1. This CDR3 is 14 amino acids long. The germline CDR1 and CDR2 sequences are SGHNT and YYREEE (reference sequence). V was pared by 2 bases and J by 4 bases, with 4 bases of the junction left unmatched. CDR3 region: CASSFPGGAETQYF. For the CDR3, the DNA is TGTGCCAGCAGCTTCCCAGGGGGCGCAGAGACCCAGTACTTC.

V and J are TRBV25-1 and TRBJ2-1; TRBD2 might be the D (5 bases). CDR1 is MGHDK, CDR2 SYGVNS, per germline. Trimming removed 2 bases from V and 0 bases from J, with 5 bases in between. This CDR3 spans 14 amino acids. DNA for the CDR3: TGTGCCAGCAGTGAAGCGGGCTCCTACAATGAGCAGTTCTTC. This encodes CASSEAGSYNEQFF.

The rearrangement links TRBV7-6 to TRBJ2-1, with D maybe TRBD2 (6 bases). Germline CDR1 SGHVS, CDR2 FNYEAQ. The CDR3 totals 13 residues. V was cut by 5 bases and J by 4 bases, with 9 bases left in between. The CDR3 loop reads CASSDREYNEQFF. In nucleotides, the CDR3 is TGTGCCAGCAGCGACCGGGAGTACAATGAGCAGTTCTTC.

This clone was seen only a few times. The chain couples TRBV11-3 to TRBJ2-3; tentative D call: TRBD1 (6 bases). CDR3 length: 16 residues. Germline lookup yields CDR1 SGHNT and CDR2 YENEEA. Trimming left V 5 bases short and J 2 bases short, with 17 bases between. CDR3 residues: CASSLRSGTYTDTQYF. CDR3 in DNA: TGTGCCAGCAGCCTAAGATCCGGGACATACACAGATACGCAGTATTTT.

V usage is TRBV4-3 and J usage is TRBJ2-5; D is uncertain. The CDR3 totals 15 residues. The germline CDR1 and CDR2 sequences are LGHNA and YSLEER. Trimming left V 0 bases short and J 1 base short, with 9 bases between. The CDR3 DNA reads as TGCGCCAGCAGCCAAGATACGGGCCCCCAAGAGACCCAGTACTTC. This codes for CASSQDTGPQETQYF.